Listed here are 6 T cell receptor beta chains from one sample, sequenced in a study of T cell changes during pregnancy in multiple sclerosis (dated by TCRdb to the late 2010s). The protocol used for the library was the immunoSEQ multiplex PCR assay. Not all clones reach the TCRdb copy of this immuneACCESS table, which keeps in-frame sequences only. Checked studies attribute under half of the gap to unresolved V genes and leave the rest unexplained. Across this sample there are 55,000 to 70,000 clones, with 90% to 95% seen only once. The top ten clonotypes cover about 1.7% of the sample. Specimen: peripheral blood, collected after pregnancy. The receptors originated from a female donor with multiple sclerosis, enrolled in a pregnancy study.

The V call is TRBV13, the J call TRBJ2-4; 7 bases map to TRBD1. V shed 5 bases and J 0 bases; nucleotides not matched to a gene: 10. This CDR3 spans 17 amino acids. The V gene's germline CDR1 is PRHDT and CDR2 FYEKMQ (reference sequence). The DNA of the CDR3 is TGTGCCAGCAGCAAAAGGTGGGGACAGCTAGCCAAAAACATTCAGTACTTC. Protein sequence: CASSKRWGQLAKNIQYF.

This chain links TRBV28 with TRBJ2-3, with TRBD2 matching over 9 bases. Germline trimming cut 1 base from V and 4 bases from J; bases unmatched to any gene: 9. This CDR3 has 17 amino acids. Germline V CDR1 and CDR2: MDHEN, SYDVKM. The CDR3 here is CASSLSSGGRGADTQYF. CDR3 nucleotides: TGTGCCAGCAGTTTATCATCTGGCGGGAGGGGTGCAGATACGCAGTATTTT. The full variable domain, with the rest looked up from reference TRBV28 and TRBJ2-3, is DVKVTQSSRYLVKRTGEKVFLECVQDMDHENMFWYRQDPGLGLRLIYFSYDVKMKEKGDIPEGYSVSREKKERFSLILESASTNQTSMYLCASSLSSGGRGADTQYFGPGTRLTVL.

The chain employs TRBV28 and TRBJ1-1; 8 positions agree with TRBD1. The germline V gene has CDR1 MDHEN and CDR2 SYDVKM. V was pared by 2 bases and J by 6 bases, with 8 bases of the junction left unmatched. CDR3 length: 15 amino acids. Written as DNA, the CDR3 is TGTGCCAGCAGTTTAGGGACAGGTTATCGGGCTGAAGCTTTCTTT. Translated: CASSLGTGYRAEAFF. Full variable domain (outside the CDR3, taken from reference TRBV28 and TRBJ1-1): DVKVTQSSRYLVKRTGEKVFLECVQDMDHENMFWYRQDPGLGLRLIYFSYDVKMKEKGDIPEGYSVSREKKERFSLILESASTNQTSMYLCASSLGTGYRAEAFFGQGTRLTVV.

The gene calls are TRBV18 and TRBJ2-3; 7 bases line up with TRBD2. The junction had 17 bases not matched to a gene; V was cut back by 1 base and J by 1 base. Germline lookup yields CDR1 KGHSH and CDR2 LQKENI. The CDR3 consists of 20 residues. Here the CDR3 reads CASSPRGASGSSRGTDTQYF. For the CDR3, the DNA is TGTGCCAGCTCACCACGGGGTGCTAGCGGAAGCTCTCGCGGCACAGATACGCAGTATTTT. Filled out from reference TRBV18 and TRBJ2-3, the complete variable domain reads NAGVMQNPRHLVRRRGQEARLRCSPMKGHSHVYWYRQLPEEGLKFMVYLQKENIIDESGMPKERFSAEFPKEGPSILRIQQVVRGDSAAYFCASSPRGASGSSRGTDTQYFGPGTRLTVL.

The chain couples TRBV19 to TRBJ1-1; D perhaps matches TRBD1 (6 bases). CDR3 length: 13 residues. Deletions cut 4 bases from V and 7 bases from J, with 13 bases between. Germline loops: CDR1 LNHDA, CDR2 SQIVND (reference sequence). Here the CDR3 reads CASSKGHPVEAFF. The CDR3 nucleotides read TGTGCCAGTAGTAAGGGACACCCCGTTGAAGCTTTCTTT.

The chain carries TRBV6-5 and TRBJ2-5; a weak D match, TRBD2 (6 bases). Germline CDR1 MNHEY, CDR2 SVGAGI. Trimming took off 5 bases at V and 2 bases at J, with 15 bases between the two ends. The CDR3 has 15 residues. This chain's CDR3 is CASSLEGGLQETQYF. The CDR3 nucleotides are TGTGCCAGCAGTCTTGAGGGAGGTTTGCAAGAGACCCAGTACTTC.